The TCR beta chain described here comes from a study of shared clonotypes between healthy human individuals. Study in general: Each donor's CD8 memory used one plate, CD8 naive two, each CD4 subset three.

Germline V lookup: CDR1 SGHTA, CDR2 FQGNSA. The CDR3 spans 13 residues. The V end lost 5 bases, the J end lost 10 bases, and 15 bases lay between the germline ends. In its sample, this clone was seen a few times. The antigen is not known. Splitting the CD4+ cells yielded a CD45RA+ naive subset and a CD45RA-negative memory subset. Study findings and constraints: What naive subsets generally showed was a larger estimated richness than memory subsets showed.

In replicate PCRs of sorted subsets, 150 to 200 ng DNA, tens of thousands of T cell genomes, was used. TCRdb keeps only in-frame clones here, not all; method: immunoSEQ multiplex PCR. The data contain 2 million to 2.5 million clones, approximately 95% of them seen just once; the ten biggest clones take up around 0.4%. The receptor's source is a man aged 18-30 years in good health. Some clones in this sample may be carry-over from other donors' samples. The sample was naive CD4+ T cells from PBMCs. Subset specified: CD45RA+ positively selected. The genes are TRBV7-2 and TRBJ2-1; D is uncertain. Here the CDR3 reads CASSPSLSSEQFF. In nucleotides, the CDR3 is TGTGCCAGCAGCCCTTCGCTGTCATCCGAGCAGTTCTTC.